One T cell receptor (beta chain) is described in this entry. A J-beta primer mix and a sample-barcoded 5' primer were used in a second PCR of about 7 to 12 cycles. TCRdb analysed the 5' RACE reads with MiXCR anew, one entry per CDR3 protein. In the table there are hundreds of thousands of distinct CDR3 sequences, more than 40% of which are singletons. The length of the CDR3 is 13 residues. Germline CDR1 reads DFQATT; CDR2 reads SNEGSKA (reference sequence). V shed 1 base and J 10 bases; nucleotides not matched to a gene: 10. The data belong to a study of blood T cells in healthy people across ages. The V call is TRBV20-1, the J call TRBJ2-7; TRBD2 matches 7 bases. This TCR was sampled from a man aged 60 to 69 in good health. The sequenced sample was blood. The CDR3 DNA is TGCAGTGCTAGAGCCGGGACCCTAGCGGACCAGTACTTC. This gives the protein CSARAGTLADQYF.